Only a few counts were recorded for the clone carrying this T cell receptor (beta chain). These data come from a study of blood T cells in healthy people across ages. The use of a sample-barcoded 5' primer and a J-beta primer mix characterized a second PCR of about 7 to 12 cycles. TCRdb fed the 5' RACE reads into MiXCR, producing one record per CDR3 protein. The data contain about a million distinct CDR3 sequences, roughly 51% of them singletons. The TCR comes from a woman aged 60-75 years in good health. The sample consisted of blood.

CDR3 amino acids: CASMSWSRGGLLWSTEAFF. CDR3 nucleotides: TGTGCCAGCATGTCGTGGTCGCGGGGGGGGCTCCTGTGGAGCACTGAAGCTTTCTTT. The rearrangement joins TRBV12-3 or TRBV12-4 to TRBJ1-1; perhaps TRBD1 as D (6 bases). CDR3 length: 19 residues. V shed 7 bases and J shed 4 bases, with 31 bases lying between them.